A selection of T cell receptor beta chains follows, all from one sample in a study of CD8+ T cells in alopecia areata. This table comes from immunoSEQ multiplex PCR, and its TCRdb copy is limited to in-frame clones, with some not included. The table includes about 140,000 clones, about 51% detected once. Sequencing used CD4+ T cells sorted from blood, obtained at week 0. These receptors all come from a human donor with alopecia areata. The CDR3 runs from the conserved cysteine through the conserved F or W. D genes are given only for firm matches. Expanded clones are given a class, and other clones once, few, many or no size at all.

cdr3_nt: TGTGCCTGGAGTGGCAGGGGAGACATTCAGTACTTC
cdr3_aa: CAWSGRGDIQYF
j_call: TRBJ2-4
d_call: -
clone_size: once
v_call: TRBV30

cdr3_nt: TGTGCCAGCAGTCCCGTTTCCGGGAGGAATCAGCCCCAGCATTTT
cdr3_aa: CASSPVSGRNQPQHF
j_call: TRBJ1-5
d_call: -
clone_size: -
v_call: TRBV6-5

cdr3_nt: TGCGCCAGCAGCTTGCGGCGGGGTAGCTCCTACAATGAGCAGTTCTTC
cdr3_aa: CASSLRRGSSYNEQFF
j_call: TRBJ2-1
d_call: -
clone_size: few
v_call: TRBV5-1

cdr3_nt: TGCGCCAGCAGCCAAGCAACACCAGACGGGGCCAACGTCCTGACTTTC
cdr3_aa: CASSQATPDGANVLTF
j_call: TRBJ2-6
d_call: -
clone_size: -
v_call: TRBV4-1

cdr3_nt: TGTGCCAGCAGCCAAGTCCTCTTTGGGGCCAACGTCCTGACTTTC
cdr3_aa: CASSQVLFGANVLTF
j_call: TRBJ2-6
d_call: -
clone_size: once
v_call: TRBV4-2

cdr3_nt: TGTGCCAGCAGCTCTGGGACAGGATGGTCAGATACGCAGTATTTT
cdr3_aa: CASSSGTGWSDTQYF
j_call: TRBJ2-3
d_call: TRBD1
clone_size: -
v_call: TRBV7-2

cdr3_nt: TGCAGCGTTGAGGACAGGGAGCACTATGGCTACACCTTC
cdr3_aa: CSVEDREHYGYTF
j_call: TRBJ1-2
d_call: TRBD1
clone_size: -
v_call: TRBV29-1

cdr3_nt: TGTGCCAGCAGTTACCGAGTCAGGTTGGGAGCCGGGGAGCTGTTTTTT
cdr3_aa: CASSYRVRLGAGELFF
j_call: TRBJ2-2
d_call: -
clone_size: -
v_call: TRBV6-5

cdr3_nt: TGTGCCAGCAGCCCCACTAGCGGGGCCCAAGAGACCCAGTACTTC
cdr3_aa: CASSPTSGAQETQYF
j_call: TRBJ2-5
d_call: TRBD2
clone_size: once
v_call: TRBV5-4

cdr3_nt: TGCGCCAGCAGCTTGGGTCCAGGGGGCTGGATATACAATGAGCAGTTCTTC
cdr3_aa: CASSLGPGGWIYNEQFF
j_call: TRBJ2-1
d_call: TRBD1
clone_size: -
v_call: TRBV5-1

cdr3_nt: TGTGCCAGCAGCTCGCCCCCTTTGGTGCGCGAGCAGTACTTC
cdr3_aa: CASSSPPLVREQYF
j_call: TRBJ2-7
d_call: -
clone_size: once
v_call: TRBV5-4

cdr3_nt: TGTGCCAGCAGCTTATATGCAGGCCGTGGGACCGGGGAGCTGTTTTTT
cdr3_aa: CASSLYAGRGTGELFF
j_call: TRBJ2-2
d_call: -
clone_size: few
v_call: TRBV7-3

cdr3_nt: TGTGCCTGGAAACCGGGACAGGGGATTCAGGAGACCCAGTACTTC
cdr3_aa: CAWKPGQGIQETQYF
j_call: TRBJ2-5
d_call: TRBD1
clone_size: -
v_call: TRBV30

cdr3_nt: TGCAGCGTCCTAAGACGGGGCCTGAACACTGAAGCTTTCTTT
cdr3_aa: CSVLRRGLNTEAFF
j_call: TRBJ1-1
d_call: -
clone_size: -
v_call: TRBV29-1

cdr3_nt: TGTGCCAGCAGCTCCGTGGGAGGGAAGCTGTTTTTT
cdr3_aa: CASSSVGGKLFF
j_call: TRBJ2-2
d_call: TRBD2
clone_size: -
v_call: TRBV7-2

cdr3_nt: TGTGCCAGCAGCCAAGGACGCAAAACCGGACGGTTCTTC
cdr3_aa: CASSQGRKTGRFF
j_call: TRBJ2-1
d_call: -
clone_size: -
v_call: TRBV14

cdr3_nt: TGCAGTGCTAGAGATTTGGGGGAGCAGTACTTC
cdr3_aa: CSARDLGEQYF
j_call: TRBJ2-7
d_call: -
clone_size: -
v_call: TRBV20-1

cdr3_nt: TGCAGCGTGACAGGGGTGGGCTACGAGCAGTACTTC
cdr3_aa: CSVTGVGYEQYF
j_call: TRBJ2-7
d_call: TRBD1
clone_size: -
v_call: TRBV29-1

cdr3_nt: TGTGCCTTTCAAGGGACCATGGGACTTTATGGCTACACCTTC
cdr3_aa: CAFQGTMGLYGYTF
j_call: TRBJ1-2
d_call: -
clone_size: -
v_call: TRBV30

cdr3_nt: TGTGCCTGGGCTCCTTCGGGCCGAGCAAATGAAAAACTGTTTTTT
cdr3_aa: CAWAPSGRANEKLFF
j_call: TRBJ1-4
d_call: -
clone_size: few
v_call: TRBV30

cdr3_nt: TGTGCCAGCAGCAAGGACAGCCTACCGGGTGAGCAGTTCTTC
cdr3_aa: CASSKDSLPGEQFF
j_call: TRBJ2-1
d_call: -
clone_size: -
v_call: TRBV7-2

cdr3_nt: TGTGCCAGCAGTTACTCAACGGGGGCGGGGGCCTACGAGCAGTACTTC
cdr3_aa: CASSYSTGAGAYEQYF
j_call: TRBJ2-7
d_call: -
clone_size: -
v_call: TRBV6-6

cdr3_nt: TGTGCCTGGAGTGAGGGAGCTAGCACAGATACGCAGTATTTT
cdr3_aa: CAWSEGASTDTQYF
j_call: TRBJ2-3
d_call: -
clone_size: -
v_call: TRBV30

cdr3_nt: TGTGCCTGGAGGACTGCGGGCGCGGGGAGGGCGTGGTACTTC
cdr3_aa: CAWRTAGAGRAWYF
j_call: TRBJ2-4
d_call: TRBD2
clone_size: -
v_call: TRBV30

cdr3_nt: TGTGCCAGCAGTGAAGAGAATCCGAAGTATTTT
cdr3_aa: CASSEENPKYF
j_call: TRBJ2-3
d_call: -
clone_size: -
v_call: TRBV2

cdr3_nt: TGTGCCAGCAGTGAAGCGGGACAGGGAGGACTAGCGGCCAAAAACATTCAGTACTTC
cdr3_aa: CASSEAGQGGLAAKNIQYF
j_call: TRBJ2-4
d_call: -
clone_size: once
v_call: TRBV2

cdr3_nt: TGTGCCAGCAGTCGACGGACCATAACGACAGGGAACGAGCAGTACTTC
cdr3_aa: CASSRRTITTGNEQYF
j_call: TRBJ2-7
d_call: TRBD1
clone_size: -
v_call: TRBV6-6

cdr3_nt: TGTGCCAGCAGCGTAGCTAGCGGGGGAGCTTACGTTGTCGAGCAGTACTTC
cdr3_aa: CASSVASGGAYVVEQYF
j_call: TRBJ2-7
d_call: TRBD2
clone_size: -
v_call: TRBV9

cdr3_nt: TGTGCCAGCAGCCTTGGACAGGGGACTTCCTACGAGCAGTACTTC
cdr3_aa: CASSLGQGTSYEQYF
j_call: TRBJ2-7
d_call: TRBD1
clone_size: few
v_call: TRBV7-8

cdr3_nt: TGCAGTGCTGGTAGACAAGGCTACACCTTC
cdr3_aa: CSAGRQGYTF
j_call: TRBJ1-2
d_call: -
clone_size: -
v_call: TRBV20-1

cdr3_nt: TGTGCCAGCAGCGTAGAAGAGACCCAGTACTTC
cdr3_aa: CASSVEETQYF
j_call: TRBJ2-5
d_call: -
clone_size: -
v_call: TRBV9

cdr3_nt: TGCGCCAGCAGCTTGGAGGGAAGTGGAAAGACCCAGTACTTC
cdr3_aa: CASSLEGSGKTQYF
j_call: TRBJ2-5
d_call: -
clone_size: few
v_call: TRBV5-1

cdr3_nt: TGCGCCAGCAGCCCCGGCCCGACAGGGCGGAGCAATCAGCCCCAGCATTTT
cdr3_aa: CASSPGPTGRSNQPQHF
j_call: TRBJ1-5
d_call: TRBD1
clone_size: -
v_call: TRBV5-1

cdr3_nt: TGCAGCGTTGAACTGATTCCCTCCTACGAGCAGTACTTC
cdr3_aa: CSVELIPSYEQYF
j_call: TRBJ2-7
d_call: -
clone_size: -
v_call: TRBV29-1

cdr3_nt: TGTGCCAGCAGCTCCCGGGAGGGTTGGACAGATACGCAGTATTTT
cdr3_aa: CASSSREGWTDTQYF
j_call: TRBJ2-3
d_call: TRBD2
clone_size: few
v_call: TRBV14

cdr3_nt: TGTGCCTGGAGTGTACCGCCAAATCAGCCCCAGCATTTT
cdr3_aa: CAWSVPPNQPQHF
j_call: TRBJ1-5
d_call: -
clone_size: -
v_call: TRBV30

cdr3_nt: TGTGCCTGGACTCAAACAGGGACCCTTGCCTACGAGCAGTACTTC
cdr3_aa: CAWTQTGTLAYEQYF
j_call: TRBJ2-7
d_call: -
clone_size: few
v_call: TRBV30

cdr3_nt: TGTGCCAGCAGCGGTAGCGGAAGCTCCTACAATGAGCAGTTCTTC
cdr3_aa: CASSGSGSSYNEQFF
j_call: TRBJ2-1
d_call: -
clone_size: -
v_call: TRBV7-2

cdr3_nt: TGTGCCAGCAGCAAGGGGCTCAATCAGCCCCAGCATTTT
cdr3_aa: CASSKGLNQPQHF
j_call: TRBJ1-5
d_call: -
clone_size: -
v_call: TRBV11-2

cdr3_nt: TGCGCCAGCAGCTTGGGAGATGTCCCCGGACTGCCCCAGCATTTT
cdr3_aa: CASSLGDVPGLPQHF
j_call: TRBJ1-5
d_call: -
clone_size: -
v_call: TRBV5-1

cdr3_nt: TGTGCCAGCAGCTTAGTCCCGGTCTACGAGCAGTACTTC
cdr3_aa: CASSLVPVYEQYF
j_call: TRBJ2-7
d_call: -
clone_size: -
v_call: TRBV7-6

cdr3_nt: TGTGCCAGCAGCCACCGGGACAGAAGCGACTATGGCTACACCTTC
cdr3_aa: CASSHRDRSDYGYTF
j_call: TRBJ1-2
d_call: TRBD1
clone_size: -
v_call: TRBV9

cdr3_nt: TGTGCCATCAGTGTACGGCAGGGAGATGGCGAGCAGTACTTC
cdr3_aa: CAISVRQGDGEQYF
j_call: TRBJ2-7
d_call: -
clone_size: -
v_call: TRBV10-3

cdr3_nt: TGCAGCGTTGATGGGATAGCGGGAGATAGAGGTGAGCAGTTCTTC
cdr3_aa: CSVDGIAGDRGEQFF
j_call: TRBJ2-1
d_call: TRBD2
clone_size: -
v_call: TRBV29-1

cdr3_nt: TGCAGCGTTCGGACGGGGGACCTCTACGAGCAGTACTTC
cdr3_aa: CSVRTGDLYEQYF
j_call: TRBJ2-7
d_call: -
clone_size: -
v_call: TRBV29-1